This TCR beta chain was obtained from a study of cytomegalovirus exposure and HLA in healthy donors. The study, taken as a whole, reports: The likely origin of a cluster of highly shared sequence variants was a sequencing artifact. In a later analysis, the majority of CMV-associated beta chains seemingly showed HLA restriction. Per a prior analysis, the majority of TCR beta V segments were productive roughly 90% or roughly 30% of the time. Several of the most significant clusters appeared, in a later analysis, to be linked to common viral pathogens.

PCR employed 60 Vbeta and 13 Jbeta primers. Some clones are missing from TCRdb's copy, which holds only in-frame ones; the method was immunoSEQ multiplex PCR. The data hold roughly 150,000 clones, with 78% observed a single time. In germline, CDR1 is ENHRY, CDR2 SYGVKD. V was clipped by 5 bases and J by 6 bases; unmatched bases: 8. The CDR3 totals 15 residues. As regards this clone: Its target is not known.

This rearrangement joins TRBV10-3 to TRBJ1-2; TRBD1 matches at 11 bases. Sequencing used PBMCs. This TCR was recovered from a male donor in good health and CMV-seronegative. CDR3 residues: CAISNRTGGANGYTF. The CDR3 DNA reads TGTGCCATCAGTAACCGGACAGGGGGCGCGAATGGCTACACCTTC.